This T cell receptor beta chain stems from a study of graft-versus-host responses after intestinal transplantation. Germline V CDR1 and CDR2: KGHSH, LQKENI. CDR3 length: 15 amino acids. V was clipped by 8 bases and J by 1 base; unmatched bases: 9. This clone was seen only once. What it recognizes is unknown. The method was immunoSEQ multiplex PCR; TCRdb's version includes in-frame clones alone and lacks a portion of them. The sample shows 100,000 to 130,000 clones, roughly 87% of them seen only once. This sequence joins TRBV18 and TRBJ2-5, with 8 bases fitting TRBD2. Material: unstimulated CD4+ T cells sorted from spleen or lymph node cells, obtained before transplant. The origin of this receptor is a human donor who was the organ donor for an intestinal transplant. CDR3 region: CASAKLADFQETQYF. CDR3 in DNA: TGTGCCAGCGCGAAACTAGCGGACTTCCAAGAGACCCAGTACTTC.